These 2 T cell receptor beta chains originate from one sample sequenced in a study of OX40 agonist ivuxolimab in advanced cancers. Sequenced by immunoSEQ multiplex PCR; TCRdb stores in-frame clones only, minus some. This sample has around 56,000 clones, with around 79% found just once. Source: CD4+ or CD8+ T cells sorted from blood, taken in a trial of the OX40 agonist ivuxolimab. Every receptor here comes from an adult with an advanced solid tumor such as melanoma, head and neck, liver or kidney cancer.

The chain links TRBV2 to TRBJ2-2, with D possibly matching TRBD1 (6 bases). The CDR3 totals 14 residues. Germline CDR1 is SNHLY and CDR2 is FYNNEI. Trimming shortened V by 6 bases and J by 6 bases, and 14 bases separated the two germline ends. The chain's CDR3 is CASRAQGWSGELFF. DNA for the CDR3: TGTGCCAGCAGGGCACAGGGTTGGTCCGGGGAGCTGTTTTTT.

The chain is built from TRBV28 and TRBJ2-1; 7 bases line up with TRBD2. CDR1 MDHEN and CDR2 SYDVKM come from the germline V gene. The CDR3 is 15 amino acids. V lost 7 bases, J lost 4 bases, and 10 bases stayed unmatched. DNA for the CDR3: TGTGCCAGCATCCCAGGCAGCGGGAAGTACAATGAGCAGTTCTTC. Amino acid sequence: CASIPGSGKYNEQFF.